The 23 T cell receptor beta chains given below trace back to one sample, sequenced in a study of neurological immune-mediated disorders. TCRdb used MiXCR to reprocess the 5' RACE reads, holding one entry per CDR3 protein. The sample holds 70,000 to 95,000 distinct CDR3 sequences, around 14% seen once. Time point of the sample: longitudinal time-point 2. The source material was PBMCs. The receptors were sampled from a female donor with HTLV-1-associated myelopathy (HAM/TSP).

This clonotype was recorded many times. The V gene is TRBV11-2, the J gene TRBJ2-7; tentatively, D is TRBD1 (6 bases). This CDR3 contains 14 residues. The V end lost 1 base, the J end lost 7 bases, and 14 bases lay between the germline ends. Germline V gene lookup returns CDR1 SGHAT and CDR2 FQNNGV. The CDR3 here is CASSLARGGWEQYF. CDR3 sequence (DNA): TGTGCCAGCAGCTTAGCTAGAGGGGGATGGGAGCAGTACTTC.

This clonotype has ten or more counts. The chain joins TRBV7-9 to TRBJ1-2, with a tentative D call TRBD1 (6 bases). Trimming cost V 0 bases and J 6 bases, with 14 bases left between them. CDR3 size: 15 residues. The germline CDR1 and CDR2 sequences are SEHNR and FQNEAQ (reference sequence). The CDR3 nucleotides read TGTGCCAGCAGCTTAGCGATACAGGGCCCAGATGGCTACACCTTC. Protein product: CASSLAIQGPDGYTF.

This clonotype was detected ten times or more. The chain links TRBV5-5 to TRBJ2-3; 7 nucleotides line up with TRBD2. V trimming: 4 bases; J trimming: 5 bases; junction bases outside the gene matches: 16. The CDR3 spans 17 residues. Germline CDR1 and CDR2: SGHKS and YYEKEE (reference sequence). CDR3 DNA: TGTGCCAGCAGCCCGACCGTCGGAGCGGGGCAGGGAGATACGCAGTATTTT. It encodes CASSPTVGAGQGDTQYF.

The chain uses TRBV12-3 or TRBV12-4 and TRBJ1-5, with 11 nucleotides matching TRBD1. The junction had 2 bases not matched to a gene; V was cut back by 4 bases and J by 6 bases. The CDR3 has 14 residues. DNA for the CDR3: TGTGCCAGCAGTTCGGGACAGGGGGGTCAGCCCCAGCATTTT. It codes for CASSSGQGGQPQHF.

In the case of this clonotype: The CDR3 end shows no conserved phenylalanine or tryptophan, and so a read error is likely. The chain links TRBV5-1 to TRBJ2-7, with D tentatively TRBD1 (6 bases). V lost 2 bases and J 3 bases, leaving 6 bases between the germline ends. This CDR3 has 12 residues. Per the germline V gene, CDR1 is SGHRS and CDR2 is YFSETQ. In nucleotides, the CDR3 is TGCGCCAGCAGCTTACAGGGCTACGAGCAGTACCTC. Amino acid sequence: CASSLQGYEQYL.

This clonotype was detected ten times or more. This sequence joins TRBV28 and TRBJ2-5; D gene ambiguous. CDR1 is MDHEN, CDR2 SYDVKM, per germline. Trimming removed 6 bases from V and 2 bases from J, with 22 bases in between. There are 17 residues in the CDR3. The CDR3 DNA follows: TGTGCCAGCAGCGCGCAGCCGAAGACAATTCTTCAAGAGACCCAGTACTTC. It codes for CASSAQPKTILQETQYF.

This clonotype was recorded many times. V usage is TRBV11-2 and J usage is TRBJ2-7; D might be TRBD1 (6 bases). V was pared by 4 bases and J by 3 bases, with 16 bases between. Germline loops: CDR1 SGHAT, CDR2 FQNNGV. The CDR3 length is 15 residues. CDR3 residues: CASSSVINRVYEQYF. Here the CDR3 DNA reads TGTGCCAGCAGCTCCGTAATTAACAGGGTCTACGAGCAGTACTTC.

There are many counts of this clonotype. The chain links TRBV24-1 to TRBJ2-3, with D unresolved. Trimming removed 4 bases at V and 3 bases at J, with 16 bases between. The germline CDR1 and CDR2 sequences are KGHDR and SFDVKD. There are 16 residues in the CDR3. The CDR3 DNA follows: TGTGCCACCAGTGAGAACCGTGTCCTCAAAACAGATACGCAGTATTTT. It specifies CATSENRVLKTDTQYF.

V gene TRBV7-8 combines with J gene TRBJ1-6; weak D call: TRBD1 (5 bases). This CDR3 is built from 16 residues. CDR1 is SGHVS, CDR2 FQNEAQ, per germline. The ends were cut back, 4 bases at V and 10 bases at J, with 20 bases in the middle. CDR3 sequence reads: CASSSEGPGVSSPLHF. The CDR3 DNA reads as TGTGCCAGCAGCTCCGAAGGCCCGGGGGTAAGCTCACCCCTCCACTTT.

This chain connects TRBV6-5 to TRBJ1-5; maybe TRBD1 (5 bases). In germline, CDR1 is MNHEY, CDR2 SVGAGI. CDR3 length: 15 amino acids. V lost 6 bases and J 3 bases, leaving 15 bases between the germline ends. The CDR3 is CASSDDSASNQPQHF. The CDR3 region has the DNA TGTGCCAGCAGCGACGACAGCGCTTCCAATCAGCCCCAGCATTTT.

This clonotype has a count of ten or more. V usage is TRBV29-1 and J usage is TRBJ2-1, with D maybe TRBD2 (5 bases). Trimming took off 2 bases at V and 2 bases at J, with 16 bases between the two ends. The CDR3 loop spans 16 amino acids. CDR1 and CDR2 from the germline V gene are SQVTM and ANQGSEA. DNA for the CDR3: TGCAGCGTTGAATCAGCGCTGGGGAGCCCCTACAATGAGCAGTTCTTC. It translates to CSVESALGSPYNEQFF.

A few counts support this clonotype. CDR3 sequence reads: CSVQGLGGSEQYF. The CDR3 nucleotides are TGCAGCGTCCAGGGCCTCGGCGGCTCCGAGCAGTACTTC. V is TRBV29-1 and J is TRBJ2-7; possibly TRBD1 for D (5 bases). Per germline, CDR1 SQVTM and CDR2 ANQGSEA. The CDR3 sequence is 13 residues long. V shed 6 bases and J shed 6 bases, with 18 bases lying between them.

This clonotype has ten or more counts. J is TRBJ1-2 and V is TRBV5-5; no definite D call. CDR1 SGHKS and CDR2 YYEKEE come from the germline V gene (reference sequence). There are 14 residues in the CDR3. Trimming cost V 3 bases and J 2 bases, with 11 bases left between them. CDR3 loop: CASSSRTENYGYTF. CDR3 in DNA: TGTGCCAGCAGCTCGCGGACGGAGAACTATGGCTACACCTTC.

The gene calls are TRBV10-3 and TRBJ2-1; 11 bases match TRBD2. Trimming took 3 bases from V and 7 from J; bases not matched to a gene: 5. The CDR3 runs 15 residues. CDR1 and CDR2 (germline): ENHRY, SYGVKD. The CDR3 reads CAISDVASGGNEQFF. The CDR3 region has the DNA TGTGCCATCAGTGACGTGGCTAGCGGGGGGAATGAGCAGTTCTTC.

This clonotype occurred many times. The chain recombines TRBV7-9 with TRBJ2-1; D gene unclear. The CDR3 totals 11 residues. V shed 5 bases and J shed 7 bases, with 6 bases lying between them. CDR1 and CDR2 (germline): SEHNR, FQNEAQ (reference sequence). CDR3 residues: CASSMMNEQFF. CDR3 DNA: TGTGCCAGCAGCATGATGAATGAGCAGTTCTTC.

This clonotype was observed many times. This chain connects TRBV20-1 to TRBJ2-1; D possibly uses TRBD1 or TRBD2 (7 bases each). Germline V gene lookup returns CDR1 DFQATT and CDR2 SNEGSKA (reference sequence). V was clipped by 5 bases and J by 5 bases, with 19 bases between them. The CDR3 is made up of 15 amino acids. In nucleotides, the CDR3 is TGCAGTGCTGGGAAGACAGGGAGGGTAGACAATGAGCAGTTCTTC. Translating gives CSAGKTGRVDNEQFF.

In its sample, this clonotype was seen many times. The chain has TRBV7-2 and TRBJ2-3; D gene unclear. The length of the CDR3 is 14 residues. The ends were cut back, 1 base at V and 4 bases at J, with 9 bases in the middle. Germline lookup yields CDR1 SGHTA and CDR2 FQGNSA. The CDR3 is CASSLVGGSDTQYF. DNA of the CDR3: TGTGCCAGCAGCTTAGTAGGTGGCTCAGATACGCAGTATTTT. The complete variable domain, with remaining parts taken from reference TRBV7-2 and TRBJ2-3, reads GAGVSQSPSNKVTEKGKDVELRCDPISGHTALYWYRQSLGQGLEFLIYFQGNSAPDKSGLPSDRFSAERTGGSVSTLTIQRTQQEDSAVYLCASSLVGGSDTQYFGPGTRLTVL.

As concerns this clonotype: One junction end disagrees with the germline gene, perhaps due to a read error. CDR3 bases: TGCGCCAGTCAACGGTGGACAGGGAAGTACGCGCAGTACTTC. Protein: CASQRWTGKYAQYF. The chain combines TRBV5-1 with TRBJ2-7, with TRBD1 matching 8 bases. In germline, CDR1 is SGHRS, CDR2 YFSETQ. This CDR3 comprises 14 residues.

There are many counts of this clonotype. J is TRBJ2-2 and V is TRBV7-2, with TRBD2 matching over 10 bases. V shed 5 bases and J 8 bases; nucleotides not matched to a gene: 11. Looked up from germline, CDR1 is SGHTA and CDR2 is FQGNSA. CDR3 size: 16 residues. CDR3 sequence: CASSPASGGGLGELFF. The CDR3 DNA follows: TGTGCCAGCAGCCCCGCTAGCGGGGGCGGCCTAGGGGAGCTGTTTTTT.

At least ten counts were recorded for this clonotype. V and J are TRBV5-1 and TRBJ2-5; 10 bases map to TRBD2. CDR3 length: 15 amino acids. Trimming at V came to 5 bases and at J to 5 bases, leaving 9 bases not matched to a gene. In germline, CDR1 is SGHRS, CDR2 YFSETQ. As DNA, the CDR3 is TGCGCCAGCAGACCCACTAGCGGGGACGGGGAGACCCAGTACTTC. This encodes CASRPTSGDGETQYF.

This clonotype has at least ten counts. This rearrangement joins TRBV27 to TRBJ2-3, with 9 bases fitting TRBD2. Germline CDR1 is MNHEY and CDR2 is SMNVEV (reference sequence). The CDR3 consists of 12 residues. The V segment lost 2 bases and the J segment 14 bases; nucleotides outside the gene matches: 5. Here the CDR3 DNA reads TGTGCCAGCAGTTTAGGCGGCGGGAGGGGGTATTTT. Protein: CASSLGGGRGYF.

This clonotype was observed a handful of times. J is TRBJ1-1 and V is TRBV12-5; D unresolved. Per the germline V gene, CDR1 is LGHNT and CDR2 is FRNRAP. V was cut by 0 bases and J by 1 base, with 9 bases left in between. This CDR3 comprises 15 residues. The CDR3 DNA follows: TGTGCTAGTGGTTTGGTACCCGGCGGGAACACTGAAGCTTTCTTT. Its translation is CASGLVPGGNTEAFF. Full variable domain (rest looked up from reference TRBV12-5 and TRBJ1-1): DARVTQTPRHKVTEMGQEVTMRCQPILGHNTVFWYRQTMMQGLELLAYFRNRAPLDDSGMPKDRFSAEMPDATLATLKIQPSEPRDSAVYFCASGLVPGGNTEAFFGQGTRLTVV.

This clonotype was observed many times. This CDR3 reads CAASSGDDEQFF. In nucleotides, the CDR3 is TGCGCCGCATCTTCCGGGGACGATGAGCAGTTCTTC. This chain connects TRBV5-1 to TRBJ2-1, with D perhaps given as TRBD1 or TRBD2 (5 bases each). Trimming pared 10 bases from V and 8 bases from J, leaving 16 bases between. Germline values: CDR1 SGHRS, CDR2 YFSETQ. The CDR3 totals 12 residues.